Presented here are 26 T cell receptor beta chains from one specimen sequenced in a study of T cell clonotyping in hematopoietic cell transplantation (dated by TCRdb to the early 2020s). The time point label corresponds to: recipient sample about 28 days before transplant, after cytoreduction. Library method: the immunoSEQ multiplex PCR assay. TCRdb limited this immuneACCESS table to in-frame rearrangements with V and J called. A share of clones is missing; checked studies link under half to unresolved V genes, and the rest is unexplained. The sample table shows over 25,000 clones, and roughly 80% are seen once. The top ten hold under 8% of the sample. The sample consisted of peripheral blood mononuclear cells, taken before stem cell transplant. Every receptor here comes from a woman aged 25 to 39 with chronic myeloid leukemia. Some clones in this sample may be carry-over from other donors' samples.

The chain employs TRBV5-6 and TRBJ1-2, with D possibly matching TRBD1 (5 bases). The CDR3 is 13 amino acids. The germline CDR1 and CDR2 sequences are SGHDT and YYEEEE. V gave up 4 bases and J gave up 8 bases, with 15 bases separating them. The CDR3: CASSPQGREGYTF. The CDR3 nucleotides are TGTGCCAGCAGCCCCCAAGGCAGGGAGGGCTACACCTTC.

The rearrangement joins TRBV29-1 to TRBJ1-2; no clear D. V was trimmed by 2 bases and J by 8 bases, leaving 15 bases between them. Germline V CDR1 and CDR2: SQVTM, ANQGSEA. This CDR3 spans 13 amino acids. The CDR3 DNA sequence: TGCAGCGTTGAAAAGTCGGAGCGAGGGGGCTACACCTTC. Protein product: CSVEKSERGGYTF. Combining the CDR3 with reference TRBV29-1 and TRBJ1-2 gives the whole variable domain SAVISQKPSRDICQRGTSLTIQCQVDSQVTMMFWYRQQPGQSLTLIATANQGSEATYESGFVIDKFPISRPNLTFSTLTVSNMSPEDSSIYLCSVEKSERGGYTFGSGTRLTVV.

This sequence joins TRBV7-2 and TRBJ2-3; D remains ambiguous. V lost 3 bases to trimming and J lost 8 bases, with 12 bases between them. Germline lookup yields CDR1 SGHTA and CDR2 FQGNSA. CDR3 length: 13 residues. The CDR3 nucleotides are TGTGCCAGCAGCTTTGGTGAGCGTGCTACGCAGTATTTT. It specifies CASSFGERATQYF.

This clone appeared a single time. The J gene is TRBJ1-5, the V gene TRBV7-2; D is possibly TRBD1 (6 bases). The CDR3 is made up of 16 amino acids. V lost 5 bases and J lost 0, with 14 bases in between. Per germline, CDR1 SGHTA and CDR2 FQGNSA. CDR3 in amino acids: CASSKTGTLSNQPQHF. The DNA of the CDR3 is TGTGCCAGCAGCAAGACCGGGACACTTAGCAATCAGCCCCAGCATTTT.

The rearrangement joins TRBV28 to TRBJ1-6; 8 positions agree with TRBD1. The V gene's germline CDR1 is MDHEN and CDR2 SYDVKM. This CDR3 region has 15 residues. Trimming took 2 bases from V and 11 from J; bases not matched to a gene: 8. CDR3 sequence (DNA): TGTGCCAGCAGTTTACAGGGGGCGATAAATCCACCCCTCCACTTT. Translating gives CASSLQGAINPPLHF.

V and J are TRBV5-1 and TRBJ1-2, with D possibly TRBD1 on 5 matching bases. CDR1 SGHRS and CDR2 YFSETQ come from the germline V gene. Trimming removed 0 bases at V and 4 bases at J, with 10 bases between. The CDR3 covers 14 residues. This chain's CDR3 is CASSLDPGTYGYTF. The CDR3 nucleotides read TGCGCCAGCAGCTTGGATCCGGGGACCTATGGCTACACCTTC. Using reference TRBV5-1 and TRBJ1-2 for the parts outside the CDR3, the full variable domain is KAGVTQTPRYLIKTRGQQVTLSCSPISGHRSVSWYQQTPGQGLQFLFEYFSETQRNKGNFPGRFSGRQFSNSRSEMNVSTLELGDSALYLCASSLDPGTYGYTFGSGTRLTVV.

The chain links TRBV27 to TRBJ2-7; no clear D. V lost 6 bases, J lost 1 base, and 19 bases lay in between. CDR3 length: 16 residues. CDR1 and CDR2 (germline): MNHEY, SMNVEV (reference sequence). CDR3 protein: CASRVPENRLSYEQYV. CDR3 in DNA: TGTGCCAGCAGAGTTCCGGAGAATAGGTTATCCTACGAGCAGTACGTC.

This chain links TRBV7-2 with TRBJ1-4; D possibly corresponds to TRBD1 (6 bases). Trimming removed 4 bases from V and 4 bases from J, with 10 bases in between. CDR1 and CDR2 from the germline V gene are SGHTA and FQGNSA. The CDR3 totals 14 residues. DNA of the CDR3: TGTGCCAGCAGCTGGGGGGCTCATAATGAAAAACTGTTTTTT. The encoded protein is CASSWGAHNEKLFF.

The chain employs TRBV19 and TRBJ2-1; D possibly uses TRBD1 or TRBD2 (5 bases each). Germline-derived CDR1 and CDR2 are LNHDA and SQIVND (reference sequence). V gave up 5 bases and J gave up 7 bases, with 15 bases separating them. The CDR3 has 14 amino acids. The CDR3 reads CASSPRGGRNEQFF. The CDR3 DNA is TGTGCCAGTAGTCCCCGTGGGGGAAGAAATGAGCAGTTCTTC.

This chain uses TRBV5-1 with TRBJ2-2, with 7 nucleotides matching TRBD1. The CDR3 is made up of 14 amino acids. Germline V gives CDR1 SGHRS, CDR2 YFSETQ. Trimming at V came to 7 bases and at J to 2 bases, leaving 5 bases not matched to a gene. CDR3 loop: CASRDSINTGELFF. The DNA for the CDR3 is TGCGCCAGCCGGGACAGCATAAACACCGGGGAGCTGTTTTTT.

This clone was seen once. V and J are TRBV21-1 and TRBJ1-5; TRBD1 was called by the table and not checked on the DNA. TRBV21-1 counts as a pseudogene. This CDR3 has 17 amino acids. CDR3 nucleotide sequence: TGTGCCAGCAGCAAAGCGTTATCGGGACAGGGAGATCAGCCCCAGCATTTT. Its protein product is CASSKALSGQGDQPQHF.

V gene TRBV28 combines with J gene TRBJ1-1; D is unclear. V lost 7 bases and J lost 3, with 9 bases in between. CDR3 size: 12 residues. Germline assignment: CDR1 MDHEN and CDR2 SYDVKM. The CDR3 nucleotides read TGTGCCAGCAAGGAGGAGCACACTGAAGCTTTCTTT. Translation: CASKEEHTEAFF. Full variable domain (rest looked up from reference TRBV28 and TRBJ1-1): DVKVTQSSRYLVKRTGEKVFLECVQDMDHENMFWYRQDPGLGLRLIYFSYDVKMKEKGDIPEGYSVSREKKERFSLILESASTNQTSMYLCASKEEHTEAFFGQGTRLTVV.

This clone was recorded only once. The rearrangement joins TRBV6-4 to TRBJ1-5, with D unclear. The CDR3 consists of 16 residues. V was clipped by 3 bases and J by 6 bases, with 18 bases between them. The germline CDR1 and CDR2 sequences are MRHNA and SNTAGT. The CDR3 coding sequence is TGTGCCAGCAGTGAAACTGCGCCGGACCGGGTTCAGCCCCAGCATTTT. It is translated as CASSETAPDRVQPQHF.

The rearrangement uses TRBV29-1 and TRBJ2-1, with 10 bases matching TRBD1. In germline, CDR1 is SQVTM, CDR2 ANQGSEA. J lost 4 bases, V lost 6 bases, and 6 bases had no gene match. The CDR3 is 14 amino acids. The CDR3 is CSVSGTGVYNEQFF. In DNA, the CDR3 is TGCAGCGTCTCCGGGACAGGGGTATACAATGAGCAGTTCTTC.

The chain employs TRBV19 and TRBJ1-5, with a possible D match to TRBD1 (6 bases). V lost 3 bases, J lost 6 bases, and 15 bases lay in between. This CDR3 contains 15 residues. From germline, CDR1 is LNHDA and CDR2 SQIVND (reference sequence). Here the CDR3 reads CASSMDGGLVQPQHF. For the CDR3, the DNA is TGTGCCAGTAGTATGGATGGGGGCTTAGTTCAGCCCCAGCATTTT.

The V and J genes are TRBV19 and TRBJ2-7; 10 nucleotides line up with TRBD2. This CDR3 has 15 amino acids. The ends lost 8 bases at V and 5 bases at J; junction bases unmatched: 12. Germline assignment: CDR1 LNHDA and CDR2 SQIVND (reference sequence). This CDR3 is CASADISGGFNEQYF. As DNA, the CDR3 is TGTGCCAGTGCGGACATTAGCGGGGGGTTCAACGAGCAGTACTTC. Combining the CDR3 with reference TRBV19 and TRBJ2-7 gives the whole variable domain DGGITQSPKYLFRKEGQNVTLSCEQNLNHDAMYWYRQDPGQGLRLIYYSQIVNDFQKGDIAEGYSVSREKKESFPLTVTSAQKNPTAFYLCASADISGGFNEQYFGPGTRLTVT.

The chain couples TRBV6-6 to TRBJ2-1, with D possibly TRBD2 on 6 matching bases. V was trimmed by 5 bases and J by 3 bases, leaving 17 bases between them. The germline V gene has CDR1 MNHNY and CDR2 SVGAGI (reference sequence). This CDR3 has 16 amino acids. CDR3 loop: CASSQWTGGSYNEQFF. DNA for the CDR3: TGTGCCAGCAGTCAATGGACTGGGGGGAGCTACAATGAGCAGTTCTTC.

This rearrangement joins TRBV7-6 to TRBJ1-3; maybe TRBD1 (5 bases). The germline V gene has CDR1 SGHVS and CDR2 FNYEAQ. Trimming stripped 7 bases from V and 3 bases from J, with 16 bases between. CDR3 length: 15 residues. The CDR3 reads CASTSGGSGGNTIYF. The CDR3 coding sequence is TGTGCCAGCACCTCGGGGGGGTCAGGTGGAAACACCATATATTTT.

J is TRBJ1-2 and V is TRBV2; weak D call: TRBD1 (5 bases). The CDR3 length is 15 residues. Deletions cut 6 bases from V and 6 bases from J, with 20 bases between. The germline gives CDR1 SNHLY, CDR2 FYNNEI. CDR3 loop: CASREIRGRENGYTF. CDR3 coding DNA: TGTGCCAGCAGGGAGATAAGGGGAAGGGAAAATGGCTACACCTTC.

The chain's CDR3 is CASTLSGSTTHQPQHF. CDR3 coding DNA: TGTGCCAGTACACTTTCCGGGTCCACAACTCATCAGCCCCAGCATTTT. V gene TRBV19 combines with J gene TRBJ1-5; D unclear. Looked up from germline, CDR1 is LNHDA and CDR2 is SQIVND (reference sequence). The CDR3 totals 16 residues. Trimming took 7 bases from V and 5 from J, leaving 21 bases between them.

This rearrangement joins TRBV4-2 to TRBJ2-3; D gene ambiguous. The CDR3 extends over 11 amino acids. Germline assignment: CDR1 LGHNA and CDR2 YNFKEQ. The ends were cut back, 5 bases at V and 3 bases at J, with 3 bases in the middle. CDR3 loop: CASSSTDTQYF. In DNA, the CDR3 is TGTGCCAGCAGCTCTACAGATACGCAGTATTTT.

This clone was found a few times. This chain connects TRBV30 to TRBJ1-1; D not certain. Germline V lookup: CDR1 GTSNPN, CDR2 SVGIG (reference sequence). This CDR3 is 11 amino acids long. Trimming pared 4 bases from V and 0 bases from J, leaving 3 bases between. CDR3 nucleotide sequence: TGTGCCTGGACCGTGAACACTGAAGCTTTCTTT. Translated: CAWTVNTEAFF.

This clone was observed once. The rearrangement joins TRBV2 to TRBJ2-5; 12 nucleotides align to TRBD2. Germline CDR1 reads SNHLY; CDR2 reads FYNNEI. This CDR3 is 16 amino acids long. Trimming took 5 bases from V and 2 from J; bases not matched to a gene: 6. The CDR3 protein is CASSTPLAGGQETQYF. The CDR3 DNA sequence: TGTGCCAGCAGTACCCCACTAGCGGGGGGACAAGAGACCCAGTACTTC.

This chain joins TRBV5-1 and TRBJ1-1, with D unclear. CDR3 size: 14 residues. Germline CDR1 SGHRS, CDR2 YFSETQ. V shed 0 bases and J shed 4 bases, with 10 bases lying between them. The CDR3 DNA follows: TGCGCCAGCAGCTTGGGCGCAGGTAGCACTGAAGCTTTCTTT. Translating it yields CASSLGAGSTEAFF.

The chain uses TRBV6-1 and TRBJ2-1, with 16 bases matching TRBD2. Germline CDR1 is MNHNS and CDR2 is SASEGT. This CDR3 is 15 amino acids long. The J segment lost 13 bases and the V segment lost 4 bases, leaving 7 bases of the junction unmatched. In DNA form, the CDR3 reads TGTGCCAGCAGTGCCGGGACTAGCGGGGGGGTCCCCCAGTTCTTC. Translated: CASSAGTSGGVPQFF.

The CDR3 protein is CAWSRGQGFYGYTF. CDR3 DNA sequence: TGTGCCTGGAGTAGGGGACAGGGGTTTTATGGCTACACCTTC. This chain connects TRBV30 to TRBJ1-2; TRBD1 matches at 10 bases. The ends lost 2 bases at V and 5 bases at J; junction bases unmatched: 5. Germline loops: CDR1 GTSNPN, CDR2 SVGIG (reference sequence). This CDR3 spans 14 amino acids.